This is a list of T cell receptor beta chains from one sample in a study of blood T cell repertoires in COVID-19. The data were produced by immunoSEQ multiplex PCR, yet TCRdb's version contains in-frame clones alone and is incomplete. The table lists about 170,000 clones, about 84% of them singletons. The specimen was PBMCs or T cells enriched from blood (not recorded which). The source of these receptors is a man aged 45 to 65 who had recovered from COVID-19. Each CDR3 is given with its conserved first and last residue. The order of the fields is V gene, D gene, J gene, clone size, CDR3 DNA, CDR3 protein. A D gene is named only where the DNA matches it firmly. Clone sizes are given selectively: once, few, many, or a class where the clone is expanded.

V gene: TRBV19
D gene: TRBD1
J gene: TRBJ1-5
clone size: -
CDR3 DNA: TGTGCCAGTAGTATAGCAGCAGGGGGCTCGAGGAATCAGCCCCAGCATTTT
CDR3 protein: CASSIAAGGSRNQPQHF

V gene: TRBV5-4
D gene: -
J gene: TRBJ1-6
clone size: -
CDR3 DNA: TGTGCCAGCAGCTTGCGGGAGTCGGGGAATTCACCCCTCCACTTT
CDR3 protein: CASSLRESGNSPLHF

V gene: TRBV21-1
D gene: -
J gene: TRBJ1-6
clone size: -
CDR3 DNA: TGTGCCAGCAGCAAAGGGCACAGTAGAAATTCACCCCTCCACTTT
CDR3 protein: CASSKGHSRNSPLHF

V gene: TRBV10-3
D gene: -
J gene: TRBJ2-3
clone size: -
CDR3 DNA: TGTGCCATCATGACTGGCTTGGGAGATACGCAGTATTTT
CDR3 protein: CAIMTGLGDTQYF

V gene: TRBV9
D gene: TRBD1
J gene: TRBJ2-7
clone size: -
CDR3 DNA: TGTGCCAGCAGCGGACACAGGGGCTACGAGCAGTACTTC
CDR3 protein: CASSGHRGYEQYF

V gene: TRBV7-3
D gene: -
J gene: TRBJ2-6
clone size: once
CDR3 DNA: TGTGCCAGCAGCCCAGTGGGGGCCGGCGGTGGGGCCAACGTCCTGACTTTC
CDR3 protein: CASSPVGAGGGANVLTF

V gene: TRBV18
D gene: -
J gene: TRBJ2-1
clone size: -
CDR3 DNA: TGTGCCAGCTCACGTTCGCCGGGGACTGACAATGAGCAGTTCTTC
CDR3 protein: CASSRSPGTDNEQFF

V gene: TRBV9
D gene: -
J gene: TRBJ1-1
clone size: -
CDR3 DNA: TGTGCCAGCAGCGCGGGGAATACTGAAGCTTTCTTT
CDR3 protein: CASSAGNTEAFF

V gene: TRBV9
D gene: -
J gene: TRBJ2-2
clone size: -
CDR3 DNA: TGTGCCTCAGGGGGCCGCGGGAGCACCGGGGAGCTGTTTTTT
CDR3 protein: CASGGRGSTGELFF

V gene: TRBV30
D gene: TRBD1
J gene: TRBJ2-6
clone size: -
CDR3 DNA: TGTGCCTGGAGAGCCCGGGGCAGGGGGCTTACCTCTGGGGCCAACGTCCTGACTTTC
CDR3 protein: CAWRARGRGLTSGANVLTF

V gene: TRBV24-1
D gene: -
J gene: TRBJ1-4
clone size: -
CDR3 DNA: TGTGCCACCAGTGAGGGGGCGATTTCTGAAAAACTGTTTTTT
CDR3 protein: CATSEGAISEKLFF

V gene: TRBV7-9
D gene: -
J gene: TRBJ1-1
clone size: -
CDR3 DNA: TGTGCCAGCAGCTTTAGACAGAACATGAACACTGAAGCTTTCTTT
CDR3 protein: CASSFRQNMNTEAFF

V gene: TRBV3-1/TRBV3-2
D gene: -
J gene: TRBJ1-1
clone size: few
CDR3 DNA: TGTGCCAGCAGCCAAGGGACAGCGAACACTGAAGCTTTCTTT
CDR3 protein: CASSQGTANTEAFF

V gene: TRBV18
D gene: -
J gene: TRBJ1-2
clone size: -
CDR3 DNA: TGTGCCAGCTCACCGAACAGGGAGTTCTATGGCTACACCTTC
CDR3 protein: CASSPNREFYGYTF

V gene: TRBV28
D gene: -
J gene: TRBJ2-3
clone size: few
CDR3 DNA: TGTGCCAGCAGTGCCCGAACAGGTCTAGATACGCAGTATTTT
CDR3 protein: CASSARTGLDTQYF

V gene: TRBV5-1
D gene: TRBD1
J gene: TRBJ2-5
clone size: few
CDR3 DNA: TGCGCCAGCACAACGGGGACAGTTCAAGAGACCCAGTACTTC
CDR3 protein: CASTTGTVQETQYF

V gene: TRBV7-9
D gene: -
J gene: TRBJ1-4
clone size: -
CDR3 DNA: TGTGCCAGCAGCCTCGGGGAAAGTATTGGGGAAAAACTGTTTTTT
CDR3 protein: CASSLGESIGEKLFF

V gene: TRBV19
D gene: TRBD1
J gene: TRBJ1-3
clone size: many
CDR3 DNA: TGTGCCAGCCTTTACAGGGGGAACCCTGGAAACACCATATATTTT
CDR3 protein: CASLYRGNPGNTIYF

V gene: TRBV27
D gene: -
J gene: TRBJ2-1
clone size: -
CDR3 DNA: TGTGCCAGCAAAGACTTCGGGCAGGGCTTGAATGAGCAGTTCTTC
CDR3 protein: CASKDFGQGLNEQFF

V gene: TRBV6-5
D gene: -
J gene: TRBJ2-3
clone size: -
CDR3 DNA: TGTGCCAGTATGTCTTCGCGGGGAGGTTGGGATACGCAGTATTTT
CDR3 protein: CASMSSRGGWDTQYF

V gene: TRBV15
D gene: TRBD1
J gene: TRBJ2-7
clone size: -
CDR3 DNA: TGTGCCACCAGTCTAGGCCTAGGGGGCCCTTCCTACGAGCAGTACTTC
CDR3 protein: CATSLGLGGPSYEQYF

V gene: TRBV4-1
D gene: TRBD2
J gene: TRBJ2-5
clone size: -
CDR3 DNA: TGCGCCAGCAGCCGTCCAGCGGGGGCTCAAGAGACCCAGTACTTC
CDR3 protein: CASSRPAGAQETQYF

V gene: TRBV27
D gene: -
J gene: TRBJ1-2
clone size: -
CDR3 DNA: TGTGCCAGCAGCTCAATAGAGGAGAATGGCTACACCTTC
CDR3 protein: CASSSIEENGYTF

V gene: TRBV5-1
D gene: -
J gene: TRBJ1-4
clone size: few
CDR3 DNA: TGCGCCAGCAGCTTGGGATCTCAGGGGCGGGAAAAACTGTTTTTT
CDR3 protein: CASSLGSQGREKLFF

V gene: TRBV30
D gene: -
J gene: TRBJ1-2
clone size: -
CDR3 DNA: TGTGCTTCAATCGGATATGACAGTAGCTTCTATGGCTACACCTTC
CDR3 protein: CASIGYDSSFYGYTF

V gene: TRBV30
D gene: -
J gene: TRBJ1-1
clone size: -
CDR3 DNA: TGTGCCTGGAGCGTGAGGAGGGTGACAGACGGGGGTCTGGCTTTCTTT
CDR3 protein: CAWSVRRVTDGGLAFF

V gene: TRBV9
D gene: -
J gene: TRBJ2-1
clone size: -
CDR3 DNA: TGTGCCAGCAGCGTTGGGACACAATCCTACAATGAGCAGTTCTTC
CDR3 protein: CASSVGTQSYNEQFF

V gene: TRBV5-1
D gene: TRBD1
J gene: TRBJ1-1
clone size: -
CDR3 DNA: TGCGCCAGCAGCCCGGGCGGGACAGATAACACTGAAGCTTTCTTT
CDR3 protein: CASSPGGTDNTEAFF

V gene: TRBV6-5
D gene: -
J gene: TRBJ1-6
clone size: -
CDR3 DNA: TGTGCCAGCAGTCGTCAAGCTAGTTTACCCCTCCACTTT
CDR3 protein: CASSRQASLPLHF

V gene: TRBV4-1
D gene: -
J gene: TRBJ1-6
clone size: -
CDR3 DNA: TGCGCCAGCAGCCGAGGTATTAATTCACCCCTCCACTTT
CDR3 protein: CASSRGINSPLHF

V gene: TRBV28
D gene: -
J gene: TRBJ1-5
clone size: -
CDR3 DNA: TGTGCCAGCAGTTTATTTGTGAGTAGACAGCCCCAGCATTTT
CDR3 protein: CASSLFVSRQPQHF

V gene: TRBV13
D gene: -
J gene: TRBJ1-5
clone size: -
CDR3 DNA: TGTGCCAGCAGCTTAGGACGGGGTCAGCCCCAGCATTTT
CDR3 protein: CASSLGRGQPQHF

V gene: TRBV7-9
D gene: TRBD2
J gene: TRBJ2-1
clone size: -
CDR3 DNA: TGTGCCAGCAGCCTCTATGGCGGGGGGGCTGTTAATGAGCAGTTCTTC
CDR3 protein: CASSLYGGGAVNEQFF

V gene: TRBV27
D gene: -
J gene: TRBJ1-5
clone size: -
CDR3 DNA: TGTGCCAGCAGTCCGGGGACACAGAATCAGCCCCAGCATTTT
CDR3 protein: CASSPGTQNQPQHF

V gene: TRBV24-1
D gene: -
J gene: TRBJ2-1
clone size: -
CDR3 DNA: TGTGCCACCAGTGTGGGGGGGACAAACAATGAGCAGTTCTTC
CDR3 protein: CATSVGGTNNEQFF

V gene: TRBV5-1
D gene: -
J gene: TRBJ2-7
clone size: -
CDR3 DNA: TGCGCCAGCAGCTTGGAGGGGACAAGGTTTTACGAGCAGTACTTC
CDR3 protein: CASSLEGTRFYEQYF

V gene: TRBV7-9
D gene: TRBD2
J gene: TRBJ2-1
clone size: once
CDR3 DNA: TGTGCCAGCGGGACTAGGGGCCATGAGCAGTTCTTC
CDR3 protein: CASGTRGHEQFF

V gene: TRBV3-1/TRBV3-2
D gene: -
J gene: TRBJ2-7
clone size: -
CDR3 DNA: TGTGCCAGCAGCCAAGAGGAGGGCGGGCCCTACGAGCAGTACTTC
CDR3 protein: CASSQEEGGPYEQYF

V gene: TRBV6-4
D gene: -
J gene: TRBJ1-6
clone size: -
CDR3 DNA: TGTGCCAGCAGTGACGGACTGCGTAATTCACCCCTCCACTTT
CDR3 protein: CASSDGLRNSPLHF

V gene: TRBV28
D gene: TRBD1
J gene: TRBJ2-5
clone size: -
CDR3 DNA: TGTGCCAGCAGGCCCTGGACAGGGGAGGTGGAGACCCAGTACTTC
CDR3 protein: CASRPWTGEVETQYF

V gene: TRBV19
D gene: -
J gene: TRBJ1-2
clone size: few
CDR3 DNA: TGTGCCAGTAGTATAGGAAGAGGGCAGCTCTATGGCTACACCTTC
CDR3 protein: CASSIGRGQLYGYTF

V gene: TRBV9
D gene: -
J gene: TRBJ1-3
clone size: -
CDR3 DNA: TGTGCCAGCAGCGAATCAGGGTCTGGAAACACCATATATTTT
CDR3 protein: CASSESGSGNTIYF